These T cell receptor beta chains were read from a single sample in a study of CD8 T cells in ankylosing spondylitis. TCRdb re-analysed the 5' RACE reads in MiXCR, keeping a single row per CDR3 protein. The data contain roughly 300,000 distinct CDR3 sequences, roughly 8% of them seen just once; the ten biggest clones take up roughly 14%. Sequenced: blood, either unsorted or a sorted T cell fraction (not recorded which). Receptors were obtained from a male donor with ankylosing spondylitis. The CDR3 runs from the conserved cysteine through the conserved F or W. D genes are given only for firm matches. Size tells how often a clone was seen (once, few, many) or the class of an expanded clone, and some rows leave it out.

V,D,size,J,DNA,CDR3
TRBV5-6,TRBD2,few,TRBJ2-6,TGTGCCAGCAGCAAGTTTCGACTAGCGGGAAGCTCTGGGGCCAACGTCCTGACTTTC,CASSKFRLAGSSGANVLTF
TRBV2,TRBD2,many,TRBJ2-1,TGTGCCAGCAGGATGACTAGCGGAAACCTTTGGGATGAGCAGTTCTTC,CASRMTSGNLWDEQFF
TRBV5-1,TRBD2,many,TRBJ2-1,TGCGCCAGCAGCTTAGACGGGACTAGCGGGTACAATGAGCAGTTCTTC,CASSLDGTSGYNEQFF
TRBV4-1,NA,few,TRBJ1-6,TGCGCCAGCAGCCAAGATTGGGCTCCCGGCTTAAATTCACCCCTCCACTTT,CASSQDWAPGLNSPLHF
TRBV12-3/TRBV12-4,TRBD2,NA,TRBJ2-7,TGTGCCAGCAGTTTCACGGGAGGGCACTACGAGCAGTACTTC,CASSFTGGHYEQYF
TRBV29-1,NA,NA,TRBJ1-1,TGCAGCGTTGGTAAAGGGTTTATGAACACTGAAGCTTTCTTT,CSVGKGFMNTEAFF
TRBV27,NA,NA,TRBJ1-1,TGTGCCAGCAGTCCCCGGCGAGGGTCGAGCGCTGAAGCTTTCTTT,CASSPRRGSSAEAFF
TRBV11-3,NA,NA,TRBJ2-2,TGTGCCAGCACTGGCAGAGGACTAATAAACACCGGGGAGCTGTTTTTT,CASTGRGLINTGELFF
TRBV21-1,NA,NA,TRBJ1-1,TGTGCCAGACTCACTCAGGGGGACAGGGGGTCGGCTATCCAGGGGCTGGGTGAAGCTTTCTTT,CARLTQGDRGSAIQGLGEAFF
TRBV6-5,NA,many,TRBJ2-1,TGTGCCAGCAGTCACGGGACTGAGCAGTTCTTC,CASSHGTEQFF
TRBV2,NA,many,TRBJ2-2,TGTGCCAGCGCCTGGGGTGGTCTGACCGGGGAGCTGTTTTTT,CASAWGGLTGELFF
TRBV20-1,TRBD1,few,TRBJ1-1,TGCAGTGCTTCTAGGACAGGGGGGATCCAAGCTTTCTTT,CSASRTGGIQAFF
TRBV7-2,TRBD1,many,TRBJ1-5,TGTGCCAGCAGCTTAGCGTGGACAGGGGCTTTACTTCAGCCCCAGCATTTT,CASSLAWTGALLQPQHF
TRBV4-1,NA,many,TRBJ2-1,TGCGCCAGCAGCCAAACCCAGGGAGCACCCCACAATGAGCAGTTCTTC,CASSQTQGAPHNEQFF
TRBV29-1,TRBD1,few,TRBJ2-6,TGCAGCGCCCGGGACAGGTCTTCATCTGGGGCCAACGTCCTGACTTTC,CSARDRSSSGANVLTF
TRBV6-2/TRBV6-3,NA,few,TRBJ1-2,TGTGCCAGCAGTTCCGGGACTTTTGATGGCTACACCTTC,CASSSGTFDGYTF
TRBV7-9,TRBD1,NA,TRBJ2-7,TGTGCCAGCAGCCCTCAGACAGGGTTGGAGCGTCGCTACGAGCAGTACTTC,CASSPQTGLERRYEQYF
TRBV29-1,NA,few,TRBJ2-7,TGCAGCGTTAGGACGGACGACTACGAGCAGTACTTC,CSVRTDDYEQYF
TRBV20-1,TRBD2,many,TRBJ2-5,TGCAGTGCTAGAGTTGGGGAGCGGGAGTGGCAAGAGACCCAGTACTTC,CSARVGEREWQETQYF
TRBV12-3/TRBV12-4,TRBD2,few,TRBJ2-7,TGTGCCAGCAGTTCCCTAGCGGGAGGGCCGACTTACGAGCAGTACTTC,CASSSLAGGPTYEQYF
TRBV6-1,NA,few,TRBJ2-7,TGTGCCAGCAGTGAAGCCGAAACCTACGAGCAGTACTTC,CASSEAETYEQYF
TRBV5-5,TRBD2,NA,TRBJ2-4,TGTGCCAGCAGCGTTTTAGCGGGAGTAACCAAAAACATTCAGTACTTC,CASSVLAGVTKNIQYF
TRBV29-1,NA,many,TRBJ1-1,TGCAGCGTTTACAGGGCGGAGATGAACACTGAAGCTTTCTTT,CSVYRAEMNTEAFF
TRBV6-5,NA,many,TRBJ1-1,TGTGCCAGCAGTTCACCGATGGGGGTCTACACTGAAGCTTTCTTT,CASSSPMGVYTEAFF
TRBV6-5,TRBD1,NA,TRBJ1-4,TGTGCCAGCAGTTCCCGGGACAGGGATGGCGAGGAAAAACTGTTTTTT,CASSSRDRDGEEKLFF
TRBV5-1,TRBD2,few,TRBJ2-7,TGCGCCAGCAGCTTAGAAGGTAGCGGGACCTACGAGCAGTACTTC,CASSLEGSGTYEQYF
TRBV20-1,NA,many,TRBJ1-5,TGCAGTGCTAGAGACTACAGCTTAGGGGTGGGCAATCAGCCCCAGCATTTT,CSARDYSLGVGNQPQHF
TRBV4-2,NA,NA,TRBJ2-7,TGTGCCAGCAGCCCCCCCGCTAGCGCGAGGTACGAGCAGTACTTC,CASSPPASARYEQYF
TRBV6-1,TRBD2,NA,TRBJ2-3,TGTGCCAGCAGTCTAGCGGGAGGATTTTCAGATACGCAGTATTTT,CASSLAGGFSDTQYF
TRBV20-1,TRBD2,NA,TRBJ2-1,TGCAGTGCTAGAGACACCGGGACTAGAGGGTCCAATGAGCAGTTCTTC,CSARDTGTRGSNEQFF
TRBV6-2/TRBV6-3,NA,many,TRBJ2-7,TGTGCCAGCACGGTGTCAGGGACCTACGAGCAGTACTTC,CASTVSGTYEQYF
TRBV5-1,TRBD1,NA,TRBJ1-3,TGCGCCAGCAGCTTACCAACAGGGGAAACTGGAAACACCATATATTTT,CASSLPTGETGNTIYF
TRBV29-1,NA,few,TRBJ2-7,TGCAGCGTTGAAGATCTGGCGTACGAGCAGTACTTC,CSVEDLAYEQYF
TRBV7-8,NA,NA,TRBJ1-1,TGTGCCAGCAGCTTCAGGGCCCCGAACACTGAAGCTTTCTTT,CASSFRAPNTEAFF
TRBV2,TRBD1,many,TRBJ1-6,TGTGCCAGCAGTGAAGCCTGGGGGACAGGGGAGGATTCACCCCTCCACTTT,CASSEAWGTGEDSPLHF
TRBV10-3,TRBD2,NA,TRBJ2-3,TGTGCCATCAGTGCCCTAGCGGGAGCGGATACGCAGTATTTT,CAISALAGADTQYF
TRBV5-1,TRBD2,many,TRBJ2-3,TGCGCCAGCAGATTCGGACTAGCGGGGACCACAGATACGCAGTATTTT,CASRFGLAGTTDTQYF
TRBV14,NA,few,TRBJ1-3,TGTGCCAGCAGCCAGACTGTTCCGAGCTCTGGAAACACCATATATTTT,CASSQTVPSSGNTIYF
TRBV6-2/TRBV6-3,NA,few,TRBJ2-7,TGTGCCAGCAGTCAACAGGGCTACGAGCAGTACTTC,CASSQQGYEQYF
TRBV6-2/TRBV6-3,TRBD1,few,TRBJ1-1,TGTGCCAGCAGAACCGACAGGGATTCTTTAGCTGAAGCTTTCTTT,CASRTDRDSLAEAFF
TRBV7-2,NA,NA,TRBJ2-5,TGTGCCAGCAGCCTAAGTCCAGCACAAGAGACCCAGTACTTC,CASSLSPAQETQYF
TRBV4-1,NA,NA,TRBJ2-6,TGCGCCAGCAGCCAAGAAGTACAGGGCAACTCTGGGGCCAACGTCCTGACTTTC,CASSQEVQGNSGANVLTF
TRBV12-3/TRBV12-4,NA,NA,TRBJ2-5,TGTGCCAGCAGTTTATCTAGCGTTCTTAAGACCCAGTACTTC,CASSLSSVLKTQYF
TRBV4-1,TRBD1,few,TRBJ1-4,TGCGCCAGCAGCCACCGGACAGGTCTGGAAAAACTGTTTTTT,CASSHRTGLEKLFF
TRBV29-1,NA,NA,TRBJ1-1,TGCAGCGCCGGTGTTCCTGACACTGAAGCTTTCTTT,CSAGVPDTEAFF
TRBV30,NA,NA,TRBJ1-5,TGTGCCTGGAGTGACAGTAATAATCAGCCCCAGCATTTT,CAWSDSNNQPQHF
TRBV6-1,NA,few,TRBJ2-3,TGTGCCAGCAGTGAAGCGATAACGGGCCCAGATACGCAGTATTTT,CASSEAITGPDTQYF
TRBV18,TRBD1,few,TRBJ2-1,TGTGCCAGCTCTCGGACAGGGGAACGGTCCTACAATGAGCAGTTCTTC,CASSRTGERSYNEQFF
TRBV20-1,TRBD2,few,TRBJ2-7,TGCAGTGCTGGTAGCGGGATAGGTCGCGAGCAGTACTTC,CSAGSGIGREQYF
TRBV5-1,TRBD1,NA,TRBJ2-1,TGCGCCAGCAGCGAGGACAGGGCTGGGGCGGCCGACTACAATGAGCAGTTCTTC,CASSEDRAGAADYNEQFF
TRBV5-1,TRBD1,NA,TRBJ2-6,TGCGCCAGCAGCTTGGCCTGGGACAGGGATAGGGCCAACGTCCTGACTTTC,CASSLAWDRDRANVLTF
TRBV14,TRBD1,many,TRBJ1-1,TGTGCCAGCAGCCACCTAGACAGGGAGGACACTGAAGCTTTCTTT,CASSHLDREDTEAFF
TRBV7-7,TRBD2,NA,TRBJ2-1,TGTGCTAGCAGCAGGGGACTAGCGGGAGCGGGGAATGAGCAGTTCTTC,CASSRGLAGAGNEQFF
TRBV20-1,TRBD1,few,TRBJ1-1,TGCAGTGCGTTTGATTCAGGGGGGACTGAAGCTTTCTTT,CSAFDSGGTEAFF
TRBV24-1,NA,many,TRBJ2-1,TGTGCCACCAGTGAACCGGGAGTCGAGCAGTTCTTC,CATSEPGVEQFF
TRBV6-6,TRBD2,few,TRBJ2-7,TGTGCTTCAGGTGTGCGGGAGGGTCGCGAGCAGTACTTC,CASGVREGREQYF
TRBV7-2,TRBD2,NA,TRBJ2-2,TGTGCCAGCAGCAAAGCGGGGAGAGGGTCCGGGGAGCTGTTTTTT,CASSKAGRGSGELFF
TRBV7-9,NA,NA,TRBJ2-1,TGTGCCAGCAGCCAGACTACCAAACGGCCTGAGCAGTTCTTC,CASSQTTKRPEQFF
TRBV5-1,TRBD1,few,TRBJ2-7,TGCGCCAGCAGCTCGGCTACCCGGGACAGGCTCCGTTTC,CASSSATRDRLRF
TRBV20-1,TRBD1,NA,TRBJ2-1,TGCAGTGCGCCGGGACAGGTAAATGAGCAGTTCTTC,CSAPGQVNEQFF